These 29 T cell receptor beta chains share one sample of origin, sequenced in a study of T cells in Graves' hyperthyroidism and ophthalmopathy. TCR beta CDR3 regions were amplified from RNA. The HTBI primer set was used in a first-round RT-PCR of the TCR CDR3. Each CDR3 protein is one row after TCRdb ran MiXCR on the multiplex PCR reads. Here the sample spans more than 500,000 distinct CDR3 sequences, roughly 46% being singletons. Material for sequencing was peripheral blood or thyroid tissue (not recorded which). These receptor sequences come from an adult woman with Graves' disease, either hyperthyroidism or ophthalmopathy (not recorded which).

This chain joins TRBV15 and TRBJ1-3; 7 bases fit TRBD1. CDR1 is LNHNV, CDR2 YYDKDF, per germline (reference sequence). The CDR3 covers 16 residues. After removal of 2 bases from V and 5 bases from J, the junction contained 9 bases not matched to a gene. CDR3 sequence: CATSRRDRAGRNTIYF. The CDR3 DNA reads TGTGCCACCAGCAGAAGGGACAGAGCAGGGAGAAACACCATATATTTT.

The chain has TRBV11-2 and TRBJ1-1; no reliable D call. V lost 1 base, J lost 0 bases, and 12 bases lay in between. Germline V gene lookup returns CDR1 SGHAT and CDR2 FQNNGV. The CDR3 extends over 16 amino acids. CDR3 coding DNA: TGTGCCAGCAGCTTAGCCTATCAGGAGATGAACACTGAAGCTTTCTTT. Protein product: CASSLAYQEMNTEAFF.

This clonotype was counted many times. The gene calls are TRBV2 and TRBJ1-1, with D possibly being TRBD1 (5 bases). Looked up from germline, CDR1 is SNHLY and CDR2 is FYNNEI. Deletions cut 6 bases from V and 5 bases from J, with 13 bases between. This CDR3 is 13 amino acids long. CDR3 protein: CASRTGEVTEAFF. The CDR3 nucleotides read TGTGCCAGCAGAACGGGGGAAGTTACTGAAGCTTTCTTT.

This clonotype was seen many times. The rearrangement links TRBV20-1 to TRBJ2-1; D remains unclear. V was trimmed by 6 bases and J by 6 bases, leaving 9 bases between them. The CDR3 totals 11 residues. Per the germline V gene, CDR1 is DFQATT and CDR2 is SNEGSKA (reference sequence). CDR3 protein: CSAQPANEQFF. The CDR3 bases are TGCAGTGCGCAGCCCGCCAATGAGCAGTTCTTC.

V is TRBV19 and J is TRBJ2-6; a possible D gene is TRBD1 (6 bases). The CDR3 is 15 amino acids. Germline V CDR1 and CDR2: LNHDA, SQIVND (reference sequence). Trimming pared 7 bases from V and 0 bases from J, leaving 10 bases between. CDR3 DNA sequence: TGTGCCAGTAATACAGGGTACTCTGGGGCCAACGTCCTGACTTTC. It specifies CASNTGYSGANVLTF.

This clonotype was seen many times. V is TRBV5-1 and J is TRBJ1-1; D gene unclear. Germline V lookup: CDR1 SGHRS, CDR2 YFSETQ. The CDR3 runs to 12 residues. Trimming took off 3 bases at V and 8 bases at J, with 11 bases between the two ends. CDR3 bases: TGCGCCAGCAGCTCCGAAGAAACCGAAGCTTTCTTT. This encodes CASSSEETEAFF.

This clonotype was seen more than once but under ten times. The chain is built from TRBV7-2 and TRBJ2-7, with 9 bases fitting TRBD2. From germline, CDR1 is SGHTA and CDR2 FQGNSA. The junction had 3 bases not matched to a gene; V was cut back by 1 base and J by 2 bases. The CDR3 covers 15 residues. CDR3: CASSLVGGRAYEQYF. The CDR3 DNA reads TGTGCCAGCAGCTTAGTAGGCGGGAGGGCCTACGAGCAGTACTTC.

This clonotype was seen many times. The J gene is TRBJ2-2, the V gene TRBV7-3; no firm D call. The germline V gene encodes CDR1 SGHTA and CDR2 FQGTGA. Trimming removed 5 bases from V and 4 bases from J, with 8 bases in between. The CDR3 runs to 13 residues. The CDR3 sequence is CASSPGGTGELFF. DNA of the CDR3: TGTGCCAGCAGCCCCGGTGGCACCGGGGAGCTGTTTTTT.

On this clonotype: Because it lacks the conserved phenylalanine or tryptophan at the end, this CDR3 is likely a read error. It is unclear where the CDR3 begins or ends on the DNA, so no DNA is shown, and the CDR3 is as TCRdb lists it. The rearrangement uses TRBV2 and TRBJ2-2; the table's D call, TRBD2, was not checked against the DNA. The CDR3 spans 9 residues, counting both ends. The germline CDR1 and CDR2 sequences are SNHLY and FYNNEI. Here the CDR3 reads CASSPRPSS.

In regard to this clonotype: This is likely a read error, given that the CDR3 carries no conserved phenylalanine or tryptophan at its end. This chain connects TRBV10-3 to TRBJ2-7; D remains unclear. Deletions cut 2 bases from V and 7 bases from J, with 6 bases between. This CDR3 has 11 residues. CDR1 and CDR2 from the germline V gene are ENHRY and SYGVKD. CDR3 sequence (DNA): TGTGCCATCAGTGAGAAGTCAGAGCAGTACTCC. As protein: CAISEKSEQYS.

This chain uses TRBV15 with TRBJ2-1; D assignment may be TRBD1 or TRBD2 (6 bases each). CDR3 length equals 19 residues. Trimming removed 0 bases from V and 2 bases from J, with 20 bases in between. The germline V gene has CDR1 LNHNV and CDR2 YYDKDF (reference sequence). CDR3 DNA sequence: TGTGCCACCAGCAGAGACGCCAACAGGGTTAGGACTACCTACAATGAGCAGTTCTTC. It codes for CATSRDANRVRTTYNEQFF. Looking up the rest from reference TRBV15 and TRBJ2-1 gives the full variable domain: DAMVIQNPRYQVTQFGKPVTLSCSQTLNHNVMYWYQQKSSQAPKLLFHYYDKDFNNEADTPDNFQSRRPNTSFCFLDIRSPGLGDTAMYLCATSRDANRVRTTYNEQFFGPGTRLTVL.

The J gene is TRBJ2-7, the V gene TRBV29-1, with D possibly TRBD2 on 6 matching bases. V lost 6 bases to trimming and J lost 5 bases, with 14 bases between them. Germline loops: CDR1 SQVTM, CDR2 ANQGSEA. The CDR3 has 12 amino acids. CDR3 loop: CSVGGGVNEQYF. The DNA of the CDR3 is TGCAGCGTAGGAGGCGGGGTGAACGAGCAGTACTTC.

The CDR3 loop is CASSLGQGAVRVETQYF. DNA for the CDR3: TGCGCCAGCAGCTTGGGACAGGGGGCTGTCCGAGTTGAGACCCAGTACTTC. The chain uses TRBV5-1 and TRBJ2-5, with 10 positions matching TRBD1. The CDR3 is made up of 17 amino acids. Germline loops: CDR1 SGHRS, CDR2 YFSETQ. Trimming at V came to 0 bases and at J to 5 bases, leaving 10 bases not matched to a gene.

V and J are TRBV14 and TRBJ1-5; D uncertain. The CDR3 sequence is 16 residues long. The germline gives CDR1 SGHDN, CDR2 FVKESK. V was shortened by 1 base and J by 2 bases, with 12 bases between the two germline ends. CDR3 nucleotides: TGTGCCAGCAGCCAAGGCGGGGTGGCAGGCAATCAGCCCCAGCATTTT. As protein: CASSQGGVAGNQPQHF.

This clonotype was seen repeatedly, ten times or more. The J gene is TRBJ2-6, the V gene TRBV2, with D possibly being TRBD1 (5 bases). V shed 4 bases and J shed 0 bases, with 10 bases lying between them. Looked up from germline, CDR1 is SNHLY and CDR2 is FYNNEI. The CDR3 loop spans 16 amino acids. The CDR3 reads CASSATGISGANVLTF. CDR3 DNA sequence: TGTGCCAGCAGTGCTACAGGAATCTCTGGGGCCAACGTCCTGACTTTC.

In its sample, this clonotype was seen many times. The V and J genes are TRBV30 and TRBJ1-5; the D is unclear. With 0 bases removed from V and 7 bases from J, the gap between germline ends came to 10 bases. CDR3 length equals 13 residues. Per germline, CDR1 GTSNPN and CDR2 SVGIG (reference sequence). CDR3 coding DNA: TGTGCCTGGAGTGTAAAGCCAGCCCAGCCCCAGCATTTT. Amino acid sequence: CAWSVKPAQPQHF.

This clonotype was detected ten times or more. The rearrangement links TRBV9 to TRBJ2-5; 11 bases fit TRBD2. J was trimmed by 5 bases and V by 3 bases; bases with no gene match: 6. Germline V gene data show CDR1 as SGDLS and CDR2 as YYNGEE. CDR3 length: 15 amino acids. DNA for the CDR3: TGTGCCAGCAGCGGGTTAGCGGGAGGGCCGGAGACCCAGTACTTC. This sequence encodes CASSGLAGGPETQYF.

In the case of this clonotype: At one boundary the junction diverges from the germline segment, which might be a read error. The chain has TRBV10-3 and TRBJ1-5, with 8 bases lining up with TRBD1. Germline CDR1 and CDR2: ENHRY and SYGVKD. The CDR3 covers 15 residues. The CDR3, as DNA: TGTGGCATCAGTGAAGGACAGGGACTCAATCAGCCCCAGCATTTT. Translation: CGISEGQGLNQPQHF.

This clonotype was found many times. The chain carries TRBV10-2 and TRBJ1-5, with D perhaps matching TRBD1 (6 bases). Germline CDR1 WSHSY, CDR2 SAAADI. V was clipped by 2 bases and J by 2 bases, with 10 bases between them. The CDR3 runs 15 residues. DNA of the CDR3: TGCGCCAGCAGTGAGAGGGGGGGTGGCAATCAGCCCCAGCATTTT. This gives the protein CASSERGGGNQPQHF.

V is TRBV7-9 and J is TRBJ2-5; weak D call: TRBD2 (5 bases). CDR3 size: 14 residues. V lost 3 bases and J lost 6, with 14 bases in between. Per the germline V gene, CDR1 is SEHNR and CDR2 is FQNEAQ (reference sequence). The CDR3 region is CASSFQRGRKTQYF. As DNA, the CDR3 is TGTGCCAGCAGCTTCCAACGGGGTAGGAAGACCCAGTACTTC.

This clonotype has ten or more counts. V is TRBV5-6 and J is TRBJ2-7; D may be TRBD1 (5 bases). The V gene lost 2 bases and the J gene lost 1 base, with 10 bases spanning the gap. The CDR3 contains 14 residues. Germline V gives CDR1 SGHDT, CDR2 YYEEEE. CDR3 in amino acids: CASSFSGASYEQYF. CDR3 nucleotides: TGTGCCAGCAGCTTTAGTGGGGCTTCCTACGAGCAGTACTTC.

The CDR3 here is CSAISGDGSYEQYF. CDR3 sequence (DNA): TGCAGTGCCATCAGTGGAGACGGGTCCTACGAGCAGTACTTC. The chain has TRBV20-1 and TRBJ2-7, with D unresolved. Germline CDR1 reads DFQATT; CDR2 reads SNEGSKA (reference sequence). V lost 6 bases to trimming and J lost 1 base, with 16 bases between them. The CDR3 extends over 14 amino acids.

V usage is TRBV12-3 or TRBV12-4 and J usage is TRBJ1-1; perhaps TRBD1 as D (5 bases). The length of the CDR3 is 14 residues. Trimming cost V 5 bases and J 3 bases, with 13 bases left between them. CDR3 coding DNA: TGTGCCAGCAGTACCAGGGATTGGGACACTGAAGCTTTCTTT. It codes for CASSTRDWDTEAFF.

This clonotype was detected ten times or more. V usage is TRBV7-9 and J usage is TRBJ2-2, with 8 bases lining up with TRBD1. Germline V lookup: CDR1 SEHNR, CDR2 FQNEAQ (reference sequence). The V gene end was trimmed by 3 bases and the J gene end by 6 bases; junction bases not matched to a gene: 18. This CDR3 has 19 amino acids. CDR3 sequence (DNA): TGTGCCAGCAGCTTGATACCGGGACAGGAGCCGACTTTGGCCGGGGAGCTGTTTTTT. Translated, it gives CASSLIPGQEPTLAGELFF.

V usage is TRBV7-9 and J usage is TRBJ2-5; a possible D gene is TRBD1 (7 bases). The CDR3 consists of 15 residues. CDR1 is SEHNR and CDR2 is FQNEAQ in the germline V gene (reference sequence). The V gene lost 5 bases and the J gene lost 2 bases, with 15 bases spanning the gap. The CDR3 DNA reads TGTGCCAGCAGCCGATCACAGGGGACTCAAGAGACCCAGTACTTC. Translating it yields CASSRSQGTQETQYF.

To note about this clonotype: The CDR3 does not close with the conserved phenylalanine or tryptophan, likely indicating a read error. Because the CDR3's place on the DNA is in doubt, the DNA is left out and the CDR3 is given as listed by TCRdb. The chain has TRBV19 and TRBJ1-1. Germline CDR1 LNHDA, CDR2 SQIVND (reference sequence). Counting both end residues, the CDR3 totals 8 amino acids. CDR3 residues: CASTNHGD.

This clonotype was observed a single time. The conserved phenylalanine or tryptophan is not found at the CDR3 terminus, so this likely reflects a read error. The DNA is omitted, as the CDR3 cannot be located on it reliably, and the CDR3 follows TCRdb's listing. The rearrangement joins TRBV7-8 to TRBJ1-4. The CDR3 is 10 amino acids long, termini counted. Per germline, CDR1 SGHVS and CDR2 FQNEAQ. CDR3 in amino acids: CASSRYPGFL.

This clonotype is a singleton in its sample. The germline gene is not matched at one end of the junction; a read error may be the cause. The chain has TRBV10-1 and TRBJ2-5, with 10 nucleotides matching TRBD2. Germline V gene data show CDR1 as WNHNN and CDR2 as SYGVQD (reference sequence). The CDR3 runs to 16 residues. The CDR3, as DNA: TGCGCTAGCAGTGAGGGACTAGCGAGAGGGCAAGAGACCCAGTACTTC. Translated: CASSEGLARGQETQYF.

V gene TRBV9 combines with J gene TRBJ2-5; a weak D match, TRBD1 (6 bases). Germline lookup yields CDR1 SGDLS and CDR2 YYNGEE. Trimming took 5 bases from V and 5 from J, leaving 13 bases between them. The CDR3 is made up of 13 amino acids. Here the CDR3 reads CASSLGATETQYF. CDR3 bases: TGTGCCAGCAGTTTGGGGGCGACGGAGACCCAGTACTTC.